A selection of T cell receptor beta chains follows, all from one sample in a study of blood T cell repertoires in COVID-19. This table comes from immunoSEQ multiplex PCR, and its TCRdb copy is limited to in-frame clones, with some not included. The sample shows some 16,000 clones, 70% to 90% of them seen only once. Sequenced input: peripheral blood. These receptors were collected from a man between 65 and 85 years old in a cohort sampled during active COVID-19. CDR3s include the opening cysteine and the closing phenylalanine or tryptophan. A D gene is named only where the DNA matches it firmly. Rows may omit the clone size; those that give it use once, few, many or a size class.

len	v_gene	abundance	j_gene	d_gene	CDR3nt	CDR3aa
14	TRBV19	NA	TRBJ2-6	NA	TGTGCCAGTAGTATAGCGTCTGGGGCCAACGTCCTGACTTTC	CASSIASGANVLTF
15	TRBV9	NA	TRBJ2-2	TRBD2	TGTGCCAGCAGCGTAGGGACTAGCGGGTCCCGGGAGCTGTTTTTT	CASSVGTSGSRELFF
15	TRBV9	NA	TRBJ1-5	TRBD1	TGTGCCAGCAGCGGGACAGGGGGCGAGGCTCAGCCCCAGCATTTT	CASSGTGGEAQPQHF
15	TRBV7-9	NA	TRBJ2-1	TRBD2	TGTGCCAGCAGCTCCTGGACTAGCGGGAGCAATGAGCAGTTCTTC	CASSSWTSGSNEQFF
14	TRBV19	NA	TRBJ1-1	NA	TGTGCCAGTAGTATTAGTACGACAGAAAGTGAAGCTTTCTTT	CASSISTTESEAFF
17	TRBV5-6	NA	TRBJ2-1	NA	TGTGCCAGCCGACTTGGGGGAGGCACAAGCTCCTACAATGAGCAGTTCTTC	CASRLGGGTSSYNEQFF
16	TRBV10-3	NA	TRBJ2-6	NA	TGTGCCATCAGTGAGTCGCGGGGTACTGGGGCCAACGTCCTGACTTTC	CAISESRGTGANVLTF
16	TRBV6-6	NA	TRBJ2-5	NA	TGTGCCAGCATCGAGGGGGGGGCGCTTCCTCAAGAGACCCAGTACTTC	CASIEGGALPQETQYF
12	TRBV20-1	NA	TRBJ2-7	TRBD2	TGCAGTGCTAGTGAGCGGGAGTACGAGCAGTACTTC	CSASEREYEQYF
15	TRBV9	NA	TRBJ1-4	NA	TGTGCCAGCAGCGGGGCCCGTGCAACTAATGAAAAACTGTTTTTT	CASSGARATNEKLFF
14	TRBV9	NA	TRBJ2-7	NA	TGTGCCAGCAGCGCAGCGGGAACAGGGATAGAGCAGTACTTC	CASSAAGTGIEQYF
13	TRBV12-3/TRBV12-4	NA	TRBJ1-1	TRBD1	TGTGCCACTCCCAGACAGGGGAACACTGAAGCTTTCTTT	CATPRQGNTEAFF
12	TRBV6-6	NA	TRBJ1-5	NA	TGTGCCAGCAGTTACGAGAATCAGCCCCAGCATTTT	CASSYENQPQHF
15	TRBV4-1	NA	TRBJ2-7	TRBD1	TGCGCCAGCAGCCAAGGGGGACAGGCCACCTACGAGCAGTACTTC	CASSQGGQATYEQYF
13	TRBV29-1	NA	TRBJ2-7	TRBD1	TGCAGCGTGTGGGGGACAGGGGACCACGAGCAGTACTTC	CSVWGTGDHEQYF
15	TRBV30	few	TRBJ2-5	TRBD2	TGTGCCTGGAGTGGCCGGGGACGGGAGGGAGAGACCCAGTACTTC	CAWSGRGREGETQYF
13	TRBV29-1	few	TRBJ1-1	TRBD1	TGCAGCGTTGACGAAACAGGGGACACTGAAGCTTTCTTT	CSVDETGDTEAFF
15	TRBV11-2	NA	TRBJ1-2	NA	TGTGCCAGCAGCCCGGGGGGCGGGACTTTCTATGGCTACACCTTC	CASSPGGGTFYGYTF
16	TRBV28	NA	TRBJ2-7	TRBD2	TGTGCCAGCAGTTCTAGCGGGAGCACTCCTCGCGCCGAGCAGTACTTC	CASSSSGSTPRAEQYF
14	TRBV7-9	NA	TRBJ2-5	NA	TGTGCCAGCAGCTTAGACAGTTACCAAGAGACCCAGTACTTC	CASSLDSYQETQYF
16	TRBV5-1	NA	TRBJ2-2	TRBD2	TGCGCCAGCAGCTTGGAGGAGCGGGAGATCACCGGGGAGCTGTTTTTT	CASSLEEREITGELFF
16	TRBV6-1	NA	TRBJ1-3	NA	TGTGCCAGCAGTGAAAACCCAGGGATGGCTGGAAACACCATATATTTT	CASSENPGMAGNTIYF
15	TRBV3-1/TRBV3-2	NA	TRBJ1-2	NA	TGTGCCAGCAGCCAAGATGGGACGGGGGGGAGAGGCTACACCTTC	CASSQDGTGGRGYTF
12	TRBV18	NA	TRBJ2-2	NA	TGTGCCAGCTCACCTCAGTTCGGGGAGCTGTTTTTT	CASSPQFGELFF
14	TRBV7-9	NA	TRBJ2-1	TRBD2	TGTGCCAGCAGCTTAGTGACTAGCAACAATGAGCAGTTCTTC	CASSLVTSNNEQFF
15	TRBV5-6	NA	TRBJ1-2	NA	TGTGCCAGCAGGCCCAACTCCTATTCTTACTATGGCTACACCTTC	CASRPNSYSYYGYTF
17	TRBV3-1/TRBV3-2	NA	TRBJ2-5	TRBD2	TGTGCCAGCAGCCCGAGGGGAGCGGGAGGGGTACAAGAGACCCAGTACTTC	CASSPRGAGGVQETQYF
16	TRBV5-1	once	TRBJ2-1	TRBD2	TGCGCCAGCAGCTTACTCGGACTAGCGGGAGACAGTGAGCAGTTCTTC	CASSLLGLAGDSEQFF
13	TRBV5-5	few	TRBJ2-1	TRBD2	TGTGCCAGCAGCTTTGGGACTATCAATGAGCAGTTCTTC	CASSFGTINEQFF
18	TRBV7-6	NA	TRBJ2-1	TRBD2	TGTGCCAGCAGCTTAGCGCAGGGGTCGCGGGAGGTGAGAGATGAGCAGTTCTTC	CASSLAQGSREVRDEQFF
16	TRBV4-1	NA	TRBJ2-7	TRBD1	TGCGCCAGCAGCCAAGATGGCCGGACAGGGGTCCACGAGCAGTACTTC	CASSQDGRTGVHEQYF
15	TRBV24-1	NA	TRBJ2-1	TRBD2	TGTGCCACCAGTGATTTGCGGGAGGCGGGCAATGAGCAGTTCTTC	CATSDLREAGNEQFF
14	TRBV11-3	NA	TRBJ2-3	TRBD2	TGTGCCAGCAGCTCTGGGACTAGTTCTCATACGCAGTATTTT	CASSSGTSSHTQYF
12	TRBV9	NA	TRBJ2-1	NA	TGTGCCAGCAGCGGTAGCGCCAATGAGCAGTTCTTC	CASSGSANEQFF
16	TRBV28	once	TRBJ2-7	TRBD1	TGTGCCAGCAGTCCTCCCGGGACAGGGAAAGATGGTGAGCAGTACTTC	CASSPPGTGKDGEQYF
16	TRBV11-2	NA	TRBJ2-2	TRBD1	TGTGCCAGCAGCTCCCGGGACAGGGTCTACACCGGGGAGCTGTTTTTT	CASSSRDRVYTGELFF